This T cell receptor beta chain was captured by sequencing in a study of T cell responses to AZD1222 COVID-19 vaccine. Germline V lookup: CDR1 SGHNT, CDR2 YYREEE (reference sequence). The CDR3 is made up of 14 amino acids. V lost 1 base and J lost 3, with 11 bases in between. About this clone itself: What it recognizes is unknown.

Assay used: immunoSEQ multiplex PCR; TCRdb lists only in-frame clones, some missing. This table has about 140,000 clones, 91% appearing once. The study's findings and limits: It was only six AZD1222 recipients who were seropositive at baseline. Mapped onto spike, vaccine-associated CD4 TCRs spanned it and were dominant at 160-218 and 743-854. Among the donors, most were white British and more were female, and clonal diversity was possibly underestimated.

The chain employs TRBV5-4 and TRBJ2-7, with D unresolved. The clonotype originates from an adult in good health. The source material was peripheral blood, sampled on day 0 of AZD1222 vaccination. CDR3 nucleotide sequence: TGTGCCAGCAGCTTGCTGCCGAGCCTCTACGAGCAGTACTTC. As protein: CASSLLPSLYEQYF.